These T cell receptor beta chains were read from a single sample in a study of cytomegalovirus exposure and HLA in healthy donors. Sequenced by immunoSEQ multiplex PCR; TCRdb stores in-frame clones only, minus some. The sample has around 130,000 clones; roughly 79% are singletons. The sample comprised PBMCs. Receptors originate from a man aged 25 to 40 in good health and CMV-seronegative. The CDR3 runs from the conserved cysteine through the conserved F or W. The D gene is left open where the match is weak. Clone size is given for some rows only: seen once, a few or many times, or a class if the clone is expanded.

v_call,j_call,clone_size,d_call,cdr3_aa,cdr3_nt
TRBV5-1,TRBJ2-5,-,-,CASSLMRETQYF,TGCGCCAGCAGCTTGATGAGAGAGACCCAGTACTTC
TRBV4-3,TRBJ2-3,-,-,CASSQDWARTATDTQYF,TGCGCCAGCAGCCAAGATTGGGCCAGAACAGCCACAGATACGCAGTATTTT
TRBV10-3,TRBJ2-2,-,-,CAITTEVPTGELFF,TGTGCCATCACGACGGAGGTACCTACCGGGGAGCTGTTTTTT
TRBV2,TRBJ2-7,-,TRBD1,CASSERSTGGAQYF,TGTGCCAGCAGTGAGAGGTCGACAGGGGGCGCGCAGTACTTC
TRBV28,TRBJ2-7,-,-,CASRGGDRLYEQYF,TGTGCCAGCAGGGGGGGGGACAGGCTGTACGAGCAGTACTTC
TRBV18,TRBJ1-1,few,-,CASSLHDLQNTEAFF,TGTGCCAGCTCACTACATGACTTACAGAACACTGAAGCTTTCTTT
TRBV9,TRBJ2-7,-,TRBD1,CASSVGGDRAKYF,TGTGCCAGCAGCGTAGGGGGGGACAGGGCAAAGTACTTC
TRBV2,TRBJ2-5,-,TRBD2,CASSPLAGVETQYF,TGTGCCAGCAGCCCACTAGCGGGAGTTGAGACCCAGTACTTC
TRBV5-6,TRBJ2-7,-,TRBD2,CASSLGRLAGFYEQYF,TGTGCCAGCAGCTTGGGGAGGCTAGCGGGATTCTACGAGCAGTACTTC
TRBV10-3,TRBJ2-1,-,TRBD2,CAISDTAGGSYNEQFF,TGTGCCATCAGTGATACGGCGGGGGGCTCCTACAATGAGCAGTTCTTC
TRBV4-1,TRBJ2-7,few,-,CASSQVGANLYEQYF,TGCGCCAGCAGCCAAGTAGGGGCGAACCTTTACGAGCAGTACTTC
TRBV5-1,TRBJ2-7,once,TRBD1,CASRLGTDNEQYF,TGCGCCAGCAGGCTAGGGACAGATAACGAGCAGTACTTC
TRBV19,TRBJ1-5,-,-,CASSIFQDDNQPQHF,TGTGCCAGTAGTATTTTTCAGGATGACAATCAGCCCCAGCATTTT
TRBV5-1,TRBJ2-1,few,-,CASSGGLVASSYNEQFF,TGCGCCAGCAGCGGCGGGCTAGTGGCCAGCTCCTACAATGAGCAGTTCTTC
TRBV6-5,TRBJ1-1,few,-,CASSYQQWIREAFF,TGTGCCAGCAGTTACCAACAGTGGATAAGGGAAGCTTTCTTT
TRBV27,TRBJ1-1,-,-,CASRPRIAGKMNTEAFF,TGTGCCAGCAGACCACGCATAGCAGGGAAGATGAACACTGAAGCTTTCTTT
TRBV28,TRBJ1-1,-,-,CASSLHIFDGGNTEAFF,TGTGCCAGCAGTTTGCACATATTTGATGGAGGGAACACTGAAGCTTTCTTT
TRBV7-2,TRBJ1-4,-,-,CASSLMLGEKLFF,TGTGCCAGCAGCTTAATGCTAGGTGAAAAACTGTTTTTT
TRBV29-1,TRBJ2-1,once,-,CSVILDHEFF,TGCAGCGTTATCCTAGATCATGAGTTCTTC
TRBV6-5,TRBJ1-3,-,-,CASSYFPQVVGNTIYF,TGTGCCAGCAGTTACTTCCCACAGGTTGTAGGAAACACCATATATTTT
TRBV11-2,TRBJ1-1,-,-,CASSLGAQLNTEAFF,TGTGCCAGCAGCTTAGGGGCCCAGCTTAACACTGAAGCTTTCTTT
TRBV19,TRBJ1-6,-,TRBD1,CASSIGQTGVSPLHF,TGTGCCAGTAGTATTGGGCAAACAGGGGTTTCACCCCTCCACTTT
TRBV7-3,TRBJ2-6,-,-,CASGLGVSGANVLTF,TGTGCCAGCGGGCTAGGGGTCTCTGGGGCCAACGTCCTGACTTTC
TRBV29-1,TRBJ2-4,-,TRBD1,CSVDTGGARPNF,TGCAGCGTTGATACAGGGGGCGCGAGGCCGAACTTC
TRBV28,TRBJ1-5,-,TRBD1,CAAKGQGQQPQHF,TGTGCCGCAAAAGGACAGGGGCAACAGCCCCAGCATTTT
TRBV7-6,TRBJ1-2,once,-,CASRDAGGYTF,TGTGCCAGCAGGGATGCGGGGGGCTACACCTTC
TRBV14,TRBJ1-5,-,-,CASSQGGGAPQPQHF,TGTGCCAGCAGCCAAGGGGGGGGTGCTCCCCAGCCCCAGCATTTT
TRBV9,TRBJ2-5,-,TRBD2,CASSVRGLAGGGETQYF,TGTGCCAGCAGCGTACGAGGACTAGCGGGAGGGGGAGAGACCCAGTACTTC
TRBV29-1,TRBJ1-1,-,TRBD1,CSVRGQGIRNTEAFF,TGCAGCGTGAGGGGACAGGGGATTCGGAACACTGAAGCTTTCTTT
TRBV10-3,TRBJ1-5,-,-,CAISESGRGSNQPQHF,TGTGCCATCAGTGAGTCTGGCAGGGGTAGCAATCAGCCCCAGCATTTT
TRBV30,TRBJ2-3,-,TRBD2,CAWSRLADITDTQYF,TGTGCCTGGAGTAGGCTAGCGGACATCACAGATACGCAGTATTTT
TRBV19,TRBJ1-2,-,-,CASSMERGGYTF,TGTGCCAGTAGTATGGAGAGGGGGGGCTACACCTTC
TRBV2,TRBJ1-1,-,TRBD1,CASRIDRGGNTEAFF,TGTGCCAGCAGAATTGACAGGGGGGGGAACACTGAAGCTTTCTTT
TRBV4-1,TRBJ2-7,-,-,CASSPTRPYEQYF,TGCGCCAGCAGCCCAACTAGACCCTACGAGCAGTACTTC
TRBV6-5,TRBJ2-7,once,-,CASSYSRANYEQYF,TGTGCCAGCAGTTACTCGAGGGCCAACTACGAGCAGTACTTC
TRBV6-1,TRBJ2-7,once,TRBD1,CASSATGGYEQYF,TGTGCCAGCAGTGCCACAGGGGGTTACGAGCAGTACTTC
TRBV15,TRBJ2-7,-,-,CATSRSGQTLTYEQYF,TGTGCCACCAGCAGATCAGGACAGACCCTGACCTACGAGCAGTACTTC
TRBV29-1,TRBJ2-1,-,-,CSGDRTGSTNNEQFF,TGCAGCGGAGACCGAACAGGGAGTACAAACAATGAGCAGTTCTTC
TRBV19,TRBJ2-4,-,-,CASSPDRLAKNIQYF,TGTGCCAGTAGTCCAGACAGACTAGCCAAAAACATTCAGTACTTC
TRBV6-5,TRBJ2-3,-,-,CASSYRTGEGQYF,TGTGCCAGCAGTTACCGGACGGGAGAAGGGCAGTATTTT
TRBV5-4,TRBJ2-3,-,TRBD2,CASSSRLAGEIDTQYF,TGTGCCAGCAGCTCCCGACTAGCGGGAGAAATAGATACGCAGTATTTT
TRBV4-3,TRBJ2-7,-,-,CASEGRAIYEQYF,TGCGCCAGCGAAGGCAGGGCGATCTACGAGCAGTACTTC
TRBV2,TRBJ2-7,few,TRBD2,CATLVNRLATPREQYF,TGTGCCACACTCGTCAACCGACTAGCAACGCCTCGCGAGCAGTACTTC
TRBV4-1,TRBJ2-5,-,TRBD2,CASSPLAGGQETQYF,TGCGCCAGCAGCCCCCTAGCGGGAGGCCAAGAGACCCAGTACTTC
TRBV2,TRBJ2-7,once,-,CASMGVLNGGDEQYF,TGTGCCAGCATGGGGGTCCTTAACGGGGGTGACGAGCAGTACTTC
TRBV19,TRBJ2-7,-,TRBD2,CASSKGRELVYEQYF,TGTGCCAGTTCGAAGGGGCGGGAGTTGGTATACGAGCAGTACTTC